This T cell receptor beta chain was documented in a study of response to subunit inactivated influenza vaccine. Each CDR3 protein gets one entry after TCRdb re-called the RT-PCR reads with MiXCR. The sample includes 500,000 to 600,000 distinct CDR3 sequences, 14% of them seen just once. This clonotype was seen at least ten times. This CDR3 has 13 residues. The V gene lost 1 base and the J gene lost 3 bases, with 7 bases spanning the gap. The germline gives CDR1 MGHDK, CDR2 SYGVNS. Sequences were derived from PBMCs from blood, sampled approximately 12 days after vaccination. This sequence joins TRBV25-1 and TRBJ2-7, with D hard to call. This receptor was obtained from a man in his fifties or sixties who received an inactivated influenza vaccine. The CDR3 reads CASSESDGYEQYF. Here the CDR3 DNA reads TGTGCCAGCAGTGAATCAGACGGCTACGAGCAGTACTTC.